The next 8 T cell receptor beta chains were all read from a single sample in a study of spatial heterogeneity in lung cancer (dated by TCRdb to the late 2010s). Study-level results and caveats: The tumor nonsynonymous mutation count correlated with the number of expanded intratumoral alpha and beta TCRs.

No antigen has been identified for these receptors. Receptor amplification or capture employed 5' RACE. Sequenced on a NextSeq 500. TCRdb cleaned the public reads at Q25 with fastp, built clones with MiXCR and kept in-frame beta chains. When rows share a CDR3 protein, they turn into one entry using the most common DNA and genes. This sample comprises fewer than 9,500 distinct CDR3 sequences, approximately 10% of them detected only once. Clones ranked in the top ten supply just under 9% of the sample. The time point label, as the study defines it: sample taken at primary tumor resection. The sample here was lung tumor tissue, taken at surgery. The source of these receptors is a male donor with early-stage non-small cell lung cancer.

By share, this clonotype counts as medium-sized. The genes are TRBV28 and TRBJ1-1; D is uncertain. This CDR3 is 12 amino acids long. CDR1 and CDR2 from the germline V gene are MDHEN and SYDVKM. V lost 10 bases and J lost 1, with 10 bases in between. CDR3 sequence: CATSPGNTEAFF. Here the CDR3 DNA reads TGTGCCACCAGCCCGGGGAACACTGAAGCTTTCTTT.

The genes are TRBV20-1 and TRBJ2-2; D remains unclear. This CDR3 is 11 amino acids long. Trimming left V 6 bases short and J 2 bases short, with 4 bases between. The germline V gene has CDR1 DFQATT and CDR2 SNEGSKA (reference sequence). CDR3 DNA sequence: TGCAGTGCCGAAAACACCGGGGAGCTGTTTTTT. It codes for CSAENTGELFF.

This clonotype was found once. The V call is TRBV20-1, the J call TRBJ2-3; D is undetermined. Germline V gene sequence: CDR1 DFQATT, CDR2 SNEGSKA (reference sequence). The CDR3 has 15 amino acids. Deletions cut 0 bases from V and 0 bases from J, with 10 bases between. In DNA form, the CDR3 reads TGCAGTGCTAGAGATCCCTTTACTAGCACAGATACGCAGTATTTT. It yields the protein CSARDPFTSTDTQYF.

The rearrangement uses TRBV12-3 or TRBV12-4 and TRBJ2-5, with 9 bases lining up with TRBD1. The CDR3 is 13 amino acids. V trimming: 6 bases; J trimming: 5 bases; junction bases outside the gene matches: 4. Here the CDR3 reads CASRRDRAETQYF. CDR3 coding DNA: TGTGCCAGCAGGCGGGACAGGGCGGAGACCCAGTACTTC.

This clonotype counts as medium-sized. The CDR3 reads CASSQLAGAYNEQFF. In nucleotides, the CDR3 is TGCGCCAGCAGTCAACTAGCGGGTGCCTACAATGAGCAGTTCTTC. The chain recombines TRBV5-1 with TRBJ2-1, with 9 positions matching TRBD2. The length of the CDR3 is 15 residues. Per germline, CDR1 SGHRS and CDR2 YFSETQ. V shed 5 bases, J shed 2 bases, and the junction held 5 bases outside the gene matches.

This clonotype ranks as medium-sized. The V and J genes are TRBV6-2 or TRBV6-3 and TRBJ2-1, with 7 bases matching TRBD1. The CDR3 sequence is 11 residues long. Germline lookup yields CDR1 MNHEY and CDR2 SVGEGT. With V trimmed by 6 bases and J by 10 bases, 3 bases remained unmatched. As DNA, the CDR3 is TGTGCCAGCAGAGCCAGGGGGGAGCAGTTCTTC. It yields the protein CASRARGEQFF.

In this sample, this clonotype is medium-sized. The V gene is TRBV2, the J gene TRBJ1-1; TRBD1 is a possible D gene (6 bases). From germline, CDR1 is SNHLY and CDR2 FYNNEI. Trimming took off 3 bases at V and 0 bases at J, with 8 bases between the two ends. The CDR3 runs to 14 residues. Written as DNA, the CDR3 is TGTGCCAGCAGTGAGGGACACATGAACACTGAAGCTTTCTTT. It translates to CASSEGHMNTEAFF.

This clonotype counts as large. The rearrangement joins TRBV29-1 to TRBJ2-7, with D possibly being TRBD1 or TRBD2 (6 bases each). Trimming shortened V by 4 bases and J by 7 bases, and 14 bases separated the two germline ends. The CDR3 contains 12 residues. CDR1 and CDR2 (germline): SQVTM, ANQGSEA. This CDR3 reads CSVGWGAGEQYF. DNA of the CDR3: TGCAGCGTTGGATGGGGGGCTGGGGAGCAGTACTTC.